These 16 T cell receptor beta chains share one sample of origin, sequenced in a study of blood T cells in healthy people across ages. Alongside a J-beta primer mix, a sample-barcoded 5' primer served in a second PCR lasting roughly 6 to 11 cycles. TCRdb processed the 5' RACE reads anew with MiXCR; each CDR3 protein has one entry. In the table there are around 1.5 million distinct CDR3 sequences, roughly 32% of which are singletons. Material for sequencing was blood. The receptors shown here come from a woman aged 25 to 45 in good health.

The chain links TRBV6-4 to TRBJ2-7; 7 nucleotides agree with TRBD1. Germline CDR1 MRHNA, CDR2 SNTAGT. The junction had 10 bases not matched to a gene; V was cut back by 11 bases and J by 3 bases. The CDR3 loop spans 13 amino acids. The CDR3 nucleotides read TGTGCCGCCGAGAGGGGACAGCACTACGAGCAGTACTTC. It yields the protein CAAERGQHYEQYF.

This clonotype has a handful of counts. The chain combines TRBV10-3 with TRBJ2-1, with D possibly being TRBD1 (6 bases). In germline, CDR1 is ENHRY, CDR2 SYGVKD. V was pared by 7 bases and J by 0 bases, with 10 bases between. This CDR3 has 14 amino acids. The CDR3 nucleotides are TGTGCCATCACCGCAGGGGTCTCCTACAATGAGCAGTTCTTC. This translates into CAITAGVSYNEQFF.

This clonotype came up a few times. The rearrangement uses TRBV5-1 and TRBJ1-5; D not certain. The CDR3 spans 17 residues. Trimming removed 0 bases at V and 2 bases at J, with 15 bases between. Germline CDR1 is SGHRS and CDR2 is YFSETQ. In DNA, the CDR3 is TGCGCCAGCAGCTTGGTACCCGGGAGTTCTGGCAATCAGCCCCAGCATTTT. Translated, it gives CASSLVPGSSGNQPQHF.

The rearrangement links TRBV4-1 to TRBJ2-1; 9 nucleotides align to TRBD1. Germline values: CDR1 MGHRA, CDR2 YSYEKL. This CDR3 is built from 18 residues. J gave up 1 base and V 4 bases, and 11 bases lay outside the gene matches. For the CDR3, the DNA is TGCGCCAGCAGCCGACGGACAGGGGAATCTCTTTCCTACAATGAGCAGTTCTTC. Amino acid sequence: CASSRRTGESLSYNEQFF.

The chain combines TRBV12-3 or TRBV12-4 with TRBJ2-1, with D unresolved. This CDR3 has 13 residues. V shed 3 bases and J shed 4 bases, with 7 bases lying between them. This CDR3 is CASSFDVYNEQFF. CDR3 bases: TGTGCCAGCAGTTTTGATGTATACAATGAGCAGTTCTTC.

The rearrangement joins TRBV27 to TRBJ1-1; possible D gene TRBD1, 5 bases. This CDR3 region has 18 residues. Trimming took 3 bases from V and 3 from J, leaving 23 bases between them. CDR1 MNHEY and CDR2 SMNVEV come from the germline V gene (reference sequence). CDR3 loop: CASSFVLAGGILHTEAFF. The CDR3, as DNA: TGTGCCAGCAGTTTCGTCCTTGCCGGGGGGATCCTTCACACTGAAGCTTTCTTT.

The gene calls are TRBV20-1 and TRBJ1-2; D unclear. The V end was cut by 8 bases, the J end by 6 bases, with 10 bases between. There are 10 residues in the CDR3. Per germline, CDR1 DFQATT and CDR2 SNEGSKA (reference sequence). This CDR3 reads CSTPYNGYTF. In nucleotides, the CDR3 is TGCAGTACTCCTTATAATGGCTACACCTTC.

The chain is built from TRBV20-1 and TRBJ2-7; no firm D call. The germline V gene has CDR1 DFQATT and CDR2 SNEGSKA (reference sequence). The CDR3 has 14 residues. Trimming removed 3 bases from V and 0 bases from J, with 12 bases in between. The CDR3 loop is CSASVTVASYEQYF. The CDR3 bases are TGCAGTGCTAGTGTGACCGTCGCCTCCTACGAGCAGTACTTC.

This clonotype was seen repeatedly, ten times or more. The genes are TRBV6-5 and TRBJ2-7; 7 nucleotides agree with TRBD1. The CDR3 is 11 residues long. Germline values: CDR1 MNHEY, CDR2 SVGAGI. Unmatched junction bases numbered 4, after V lost 10 bases and J lost 4 bases. CDR3 DNA sequence: TGTGCCACCTGGACAGGTTACGAGCAGTACTTC. This translates into CATWTGYEQYF.

V and J are TRBV6-4 and TRBJ2-7; no firm D call. The germline CDR1 and CDR2 sequences are MRHNA and SNTAGT. This CDR3 has 14 residues. Deletions cut 6 bases from V and 2 bases from J, with 14 bases between. The CDR3 sequence is CASRDGTRTYEQYF. DNA of the CDR3: TGTGCCAGCAGGGACGGAACACGGACCTACGAGCAGTACTTC.

This clonotype was counted a few times. The rearrangement links TRBV5-1 to TRBJ1-4, with D perhaps TRBD1 (5 bases). The CDR3 runs 14 residues. Looked up from germline, CDR1 is SGHRS and CDR2 is YFSETQ. The ends were cut back, 5 bases at V and 6 bases at J, with 14 bases in the middle. For the CDR3, the DNA is TGCGCCAGCAGACCCGGACAAACGTATGAAAAACTGTTTTTT. It translates to CASRPGQTYEKLFF.

V is TRBV25-1 and J is TRBJ1-4; a weak D match, TRBD1 (5 bases). V was trimmed by 1 base and J by 8 bases, leaving 14 bases between them. CDR3 length equals 15 residues. Per germline, CDR1 MGHDK and CDR2 SYGVNS. This CDR3 reads CASSEWRDDGEKLFF. The CDR3 bases are TGTGCCAGCAGTGAATGGCGGGACGACGGCGAAAAACTGTTTTTT.

This rearrangement joins TRBV29-1 to TRBJ2-2; 8 nucleotides match TRBD1. The germline CDR1 and CDR2 sequences are SQVTM and ANQGSEA. The ends lost 4 bases at V and 1 base at J; junction bases unmatched: 8. The CDR3 is 16 amino acids. CDR3 nucleotides: TGCAGCGTTGGGAACCGGACAGGGTTGAACACCGGGGAGCTGTTTTTT. This codes for CSVGNRTGLNTGELFF.

The chain joins TRBV4-1 to TRBJ2-7, with D possibly called TRBD1 or TRBD2 (5 bases each). The germline CDR1 and CDR2 sequences are MGHRA and YSYEKL. Between the trimmed V and J ends, which lost 5 bases and 6 bases, there was a span of 17 bases. This CDR3 has 14 residues. The CDR3 DNA follows: TGCGCCAGCAGCTACCCCGGGACCCACTCCGAGCAGTACTTC. This codes for CASSYPGTHSEQYF.

This clonotype has more than one count but fewer than ten. The chain has TRBV20-1 and TRBJ1-4; D is unclear. The V and J ends lost 1 base and 7 bases respectively, with 7 bases between them. Germline values: CDR1 DFQATT, CDR2 SNEGSKA (reference sequence). There are 12 residues in the CDR3. The CDR3 reads CSARVKGEKLFF. As DNA, the CDR3 is TGCAGTGCTAGAGTGAAGGGTGAAAAACTGTTTTTT.

CDR3 protein: CASSLAKGSTEAFF. CDR3 DNA sequence: TGTGCCAGCAGCTTAGCGAAGGGGAGCACTGAAGCTTTCTTT. V is TRBV7-9 and J is TRBJ1-1, with D perhaps matching TRBD1 (5 bases). Germline loops: CDR1 SEHNR, CDR2 FQNEAQ (reference sequence). Trimming removed 0 bases from V and 4 bases from J, with 9 bases in between. CDR3 size: 14 residues.